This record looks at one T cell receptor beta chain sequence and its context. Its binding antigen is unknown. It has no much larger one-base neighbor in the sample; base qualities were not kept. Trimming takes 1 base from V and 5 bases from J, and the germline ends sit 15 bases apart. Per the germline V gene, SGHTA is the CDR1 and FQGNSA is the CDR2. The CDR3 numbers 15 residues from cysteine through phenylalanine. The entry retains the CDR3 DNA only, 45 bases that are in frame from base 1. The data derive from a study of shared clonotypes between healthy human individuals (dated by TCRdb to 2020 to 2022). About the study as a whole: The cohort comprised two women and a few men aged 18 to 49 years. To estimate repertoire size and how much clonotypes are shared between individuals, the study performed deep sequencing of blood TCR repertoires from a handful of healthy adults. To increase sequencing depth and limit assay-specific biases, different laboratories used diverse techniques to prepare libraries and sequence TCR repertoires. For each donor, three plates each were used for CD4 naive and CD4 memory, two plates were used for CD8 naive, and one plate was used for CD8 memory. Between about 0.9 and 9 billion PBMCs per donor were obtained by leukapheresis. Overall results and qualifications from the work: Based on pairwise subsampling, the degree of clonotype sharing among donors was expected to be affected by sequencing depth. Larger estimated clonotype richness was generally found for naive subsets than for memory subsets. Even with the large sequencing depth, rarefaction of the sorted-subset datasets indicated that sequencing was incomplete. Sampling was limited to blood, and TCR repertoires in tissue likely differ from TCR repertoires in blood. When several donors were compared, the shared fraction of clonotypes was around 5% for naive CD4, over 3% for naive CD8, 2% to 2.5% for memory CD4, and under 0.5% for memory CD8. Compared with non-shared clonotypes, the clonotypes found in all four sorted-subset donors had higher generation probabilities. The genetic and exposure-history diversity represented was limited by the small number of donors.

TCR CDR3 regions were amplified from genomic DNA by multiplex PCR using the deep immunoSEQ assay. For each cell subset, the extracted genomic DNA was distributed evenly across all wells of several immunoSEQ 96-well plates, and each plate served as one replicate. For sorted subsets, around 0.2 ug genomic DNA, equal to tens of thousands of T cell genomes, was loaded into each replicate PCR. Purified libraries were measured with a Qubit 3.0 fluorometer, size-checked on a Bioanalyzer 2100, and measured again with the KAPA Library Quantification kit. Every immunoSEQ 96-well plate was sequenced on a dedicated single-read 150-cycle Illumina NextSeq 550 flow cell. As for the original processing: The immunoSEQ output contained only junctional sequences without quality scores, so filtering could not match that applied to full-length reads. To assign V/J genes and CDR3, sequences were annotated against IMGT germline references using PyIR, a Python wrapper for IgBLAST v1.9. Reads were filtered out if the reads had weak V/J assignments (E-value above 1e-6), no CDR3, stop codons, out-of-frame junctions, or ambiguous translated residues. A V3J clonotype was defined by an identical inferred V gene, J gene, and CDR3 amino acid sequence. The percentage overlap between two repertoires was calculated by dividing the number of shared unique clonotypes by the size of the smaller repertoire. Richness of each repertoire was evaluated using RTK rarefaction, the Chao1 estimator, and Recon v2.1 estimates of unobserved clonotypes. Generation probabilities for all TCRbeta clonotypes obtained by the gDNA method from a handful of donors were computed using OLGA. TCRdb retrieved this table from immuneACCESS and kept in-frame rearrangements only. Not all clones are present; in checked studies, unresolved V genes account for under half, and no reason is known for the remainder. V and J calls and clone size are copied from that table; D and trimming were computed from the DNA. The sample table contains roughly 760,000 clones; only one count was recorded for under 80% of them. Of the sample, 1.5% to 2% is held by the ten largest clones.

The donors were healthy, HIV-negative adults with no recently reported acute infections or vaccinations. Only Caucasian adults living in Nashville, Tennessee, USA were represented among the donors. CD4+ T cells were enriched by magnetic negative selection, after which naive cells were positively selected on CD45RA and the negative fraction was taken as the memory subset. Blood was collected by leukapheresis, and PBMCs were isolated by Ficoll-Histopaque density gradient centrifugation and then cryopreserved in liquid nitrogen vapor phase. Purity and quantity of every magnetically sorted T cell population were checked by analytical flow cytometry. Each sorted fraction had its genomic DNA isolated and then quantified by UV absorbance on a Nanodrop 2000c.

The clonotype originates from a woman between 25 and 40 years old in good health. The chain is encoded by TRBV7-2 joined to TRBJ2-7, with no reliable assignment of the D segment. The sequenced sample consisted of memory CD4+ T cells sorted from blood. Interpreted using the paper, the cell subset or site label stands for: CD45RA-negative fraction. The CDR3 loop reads CASSLVALVADEQYF. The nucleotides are TGTGCCAGCAGCTTAGTCGCCCTAGTTGCCGACGAGCAGTACTTC.